The following is a T cell receptor beta chain sequence with its context. Its antigen is as yet unknown. The data belong to a study of T cell responses to AZD1222 COVID-19 vaccine. Study results and caveats: White British people made up most donors, females outnumbered males, and clonal diversity was possibly underestimated.

The protocol was immunoSEQ multiplex PCR, while the TCRdb copy is restricted to in-frame clones and leaves out a portion. Of 90,000 to 150,000 clones in the sample, about 85% are singletons; the top ten hold 2.6%. Germline assignment: CDR1 SGHAT and CDR2 FQDESV (reference sequence). Trimming shortened V by 6 bases and J by 3 bases, and 17 bases separated the two germline ends. CDR3 size: 16 residues. Sample: peripheral blood, taken 28 days after the second AZD1222 dose. The receptor was derived from an adult who received the AZD1222 COVID-19 vaccine. V is TRBV11-1 and J is TRBJ2-2; D possibly corresponds to TRBD1 (5 bases). This CDR3 is CASSQEQGRDTGELFF. The CDR3 nucleotides read TGTGCCAGCAGTCAAGAGCAGGGTCGGGACACCGGGGAGCTGTTTTTT.